This T cell receptor beta chain was documented in a study of Ad26.COV2.S vaccination and SARS-CoV-2 variants (dated by TCRdb to the early 2020s). For the study in its entirety: Donors in the vaccine arm were drawn from COV1001, a phase I-IIa trial of Ad26.COV2.S in healthy adults that was multicentre, randomized, double-blind and placebo-controlled. Ad26.COV2.S was administered intramuscularly at a dose of 5x10^10 or 1x10^11 viral particles, either as one shot or as two shots given 56 days apart. TCRbeta repertoire sequencing was used to assess the specificity and breadth of SARS-CoV-2-reactive T cell receptors after Ad26.COV2.S vaccination. A total of 32 samples were included in the TCR-sequenced set, comprising roughly 19 Ad26.COV2.S vaccine recipients, 5 placebo recipients and 8 SARS-CoV-2 convalescent individuals. Trial participants were randomized into five groups of five, in which low-dose or high-dose Ad26.COV2.S was given once or twice, or placebo was given on both occasions. Investigators did not know the trial group allocation while performing experiments and assessing outcomes.

The immunoSEQ Assay was the method used to sequence TCRbeta CDR3 regions. After extraction, genomic DNA underwent amplification by bias-controlled multiplex PCR, followed by high-throughput sequencing. In the original analysis: To quantify the absolute abundance of each unique TCRbeta CDR3 region, sequences were collapsed and filtered. T cell fraction was estimated by normalization of TCRbeta template counts to usable DNA, with usable DNA being measured through amplification of reference genes present in all nucleated cells. Repertoire TCRs were annotated as SARS-CoV-2-specific when V gene, CDR3 amino acid sequence and J gene were exactly matched to a known reactive TCR set. The reference SARS-CoV-2 TCR set came from MIRA and was filtered for enrichment in COVID-19-positive ImmuneCODE repertoires, removing public or cross-reactive TCRs. Using the MIRA antigens, annotated TCRs were further analysed by specific ORF or by position within an ORF. Breadth was defined as the number of annotated unique rearrangements divided by the total number of unique productive rearrangements, and depth was defined as the summed frequency of the annotated unique rearrangements. Two-sided Wilcoxon rank-sum tests were used to compare TCR breadth between groups. TCRdb obtained this table from immuneACCESS and retained in-frame rearrangements with V and J assigned. These tables miss some clones; where compared with another copy, unresolved V genes account for less than half of the shortfall, and the remainder is unexplained. That table gives V, J and clone size, and the DNA gave D and trimming. Here the sample has approximately 480,000 clones; 70% to 90% occur a single time. In total, the top ten clones hold about 13% of the sample.

Reading from cysteine to phenylalanine, the CDR3 counts 17 amino acids. The read is trimmed to its CDR3 DNA, 51 bases read in frame from base 1. The CDR1 and CDR2 encoded by the germline V gene are MDHEN and SYDVKM. A distance of 17 bases separates the germline ends of V and J, which lose 4 bases and 2 bases respectively. Overall results and qualifications from the work: Comparing responses between vaccine doses or regimens was not something the study was powered to do. Substantial breadth of spike-specific CD8+ and CD4+ T cell responses was reported after vaccination. According to the authors, total T cell responses may have been underestimated by the TCR breadth and depth analyses. Ad26.COV2.S recipients had higher spike-specific TCR breadth than placebo recipients (P = 0.0014). Vaccine and placebo recipients had similar non-spike TCR breadth, a finding consistent with the vaccine containing only spike.

On this clone: What antigen it recognizes has not been identified. Base-call qualities are not available, and no considerably larger clone is one nucleotide away.

The sample's treatment or condition, from its label and the paper: 15 to 20 received Ad26.COV2.S at low or high dose, single or two shots; about 5 received placebo; per-sample allocation not given. Repertoires of vaccine and placebo recipients were sequenced from samples taken on day 63 after the first injection. In Cohort 1b, 25 to 30 adults aged 18-55 years were enrolled at a single site in Boston, USA, between 29 July and 7 August 2020. Ad26.COV2.S was a replication-incompetent adenovirus type 26 vector that expressed a prefusion-stabilized SARS-CoV-2 spike protein derived from the original Wuhan strain.

The chain was built from TRBV28 and TRBJ1-4; a tentative D call is TRBD1 (5 bases match). The TCR originated in a person aged 18-65 years who received the Ad26.COV2.S COVID-19 vaccine or a placebo. The input for sequencing was peripheral blood, taken in a trial of Ad26.COV2.S vaccine versus placebo. The CDR3 reads CASSYGGVIRTNEKLFF. The nucleotides are TGTGCCAGCAGTTACGGGGGAGTTATTCGGACTAATGAAAAACTGTTTTTT.